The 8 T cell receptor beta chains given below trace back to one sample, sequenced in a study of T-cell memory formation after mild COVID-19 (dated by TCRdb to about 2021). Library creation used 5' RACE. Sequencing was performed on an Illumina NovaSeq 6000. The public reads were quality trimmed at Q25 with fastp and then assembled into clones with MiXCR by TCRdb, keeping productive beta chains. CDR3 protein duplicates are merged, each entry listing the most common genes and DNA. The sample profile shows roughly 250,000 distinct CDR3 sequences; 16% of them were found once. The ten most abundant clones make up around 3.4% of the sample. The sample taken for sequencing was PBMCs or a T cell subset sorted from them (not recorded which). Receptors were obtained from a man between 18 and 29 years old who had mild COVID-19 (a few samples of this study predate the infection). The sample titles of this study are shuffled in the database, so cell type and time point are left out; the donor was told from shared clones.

The CDR3 coding sequence is TGCAGCGTTGACAAGGGGGGCTATGGTGAGCAGTTCTTC. Encoded protein: CSVDKGGYGEQFF. V gene TRBV29-1 combines with J gene TRBJ2-1, with D perhaps assigned TRBD1 or TRBD2 (6 bases each). Germline values: CDR1 SQVTM, CDR2 ANQGSEA. CDR3 length: 13 amino acids. V was pared by 3 bases and J by 9 bases, with 15 bases between.

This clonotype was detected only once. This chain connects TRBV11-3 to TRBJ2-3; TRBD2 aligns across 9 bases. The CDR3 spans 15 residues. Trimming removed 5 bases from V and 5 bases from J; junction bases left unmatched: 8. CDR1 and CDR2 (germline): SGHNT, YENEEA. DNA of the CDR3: TGTGCCAGCAGCGTGCGGGGGGGCCTTGGAGATACGCAGTATTTT. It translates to CASSVRGGLGDTQYF.

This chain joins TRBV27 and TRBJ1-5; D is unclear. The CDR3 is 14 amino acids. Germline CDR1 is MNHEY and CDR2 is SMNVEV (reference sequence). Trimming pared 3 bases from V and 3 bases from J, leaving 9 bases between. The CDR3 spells CASSFSQNNQPQHF. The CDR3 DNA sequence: TGTGCCAGCAGTTTTAGTCAGAACAATCAGCCCCAGCATTTT.

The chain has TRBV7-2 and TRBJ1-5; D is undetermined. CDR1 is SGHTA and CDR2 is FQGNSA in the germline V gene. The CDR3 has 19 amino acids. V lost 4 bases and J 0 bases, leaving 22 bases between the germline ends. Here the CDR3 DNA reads TGTGCCAGCAGCTCCCTCTCTCCCGTGCAGGATCTTAGCAATCAGCCCCAGCATTTT. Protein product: CASSSLSPVQDLSNQPQHF.

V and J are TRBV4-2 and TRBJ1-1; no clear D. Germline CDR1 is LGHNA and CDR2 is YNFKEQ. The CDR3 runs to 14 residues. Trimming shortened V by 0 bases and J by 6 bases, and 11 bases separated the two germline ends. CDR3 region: CASSQEGSASEAFF. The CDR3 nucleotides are TGTGCCAGCAGCCAAGAGGGGTCCGCCTCTGAAGCTTTCTTT.

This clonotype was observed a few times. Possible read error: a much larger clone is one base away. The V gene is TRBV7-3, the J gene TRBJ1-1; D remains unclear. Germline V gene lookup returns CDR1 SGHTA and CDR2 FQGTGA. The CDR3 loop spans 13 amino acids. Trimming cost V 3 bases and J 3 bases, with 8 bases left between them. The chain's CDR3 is CASSFSGDTEAFF. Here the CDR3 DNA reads TGTGCCAGCAGCTTTAGTGGGGACACTGAAGCTTTCTTT.

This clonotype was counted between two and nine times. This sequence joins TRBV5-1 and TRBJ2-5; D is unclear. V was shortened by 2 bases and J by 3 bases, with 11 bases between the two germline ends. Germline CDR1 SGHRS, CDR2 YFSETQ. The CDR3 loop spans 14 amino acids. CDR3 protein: CASSLSVMEETQYF. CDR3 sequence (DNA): TGCGCCAGCAGCTTAAGCGTAATGGAAGAGACCCAGTACTTC.

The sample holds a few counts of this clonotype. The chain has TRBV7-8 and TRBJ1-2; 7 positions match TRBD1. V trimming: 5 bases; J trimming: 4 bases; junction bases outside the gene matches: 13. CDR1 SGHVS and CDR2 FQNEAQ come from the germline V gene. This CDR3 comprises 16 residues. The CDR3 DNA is TGTGCCAGCAGCCCAGATAAGACAGGGCGAATCTATGGCTACACCTTC. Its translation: CASSPDKTGRIYGYTF.